This T cell receptor (beta chain) was observed in a study of low-dose radiotherapy and immunotherapy resistance in tumors. Study information: With 1 Gy per fraction every two weeks, Cohort 2 accumulated 13 Gy across 26 weeks.

This CDR3 has 15 residues. V dropped 5 bases and J dropped 4 bases, with 14 bases sitting between them. Germline-derived CDR1 and CDR2 are SGHTA and FQGNSA. This clonotype has ten or more counts. Time point given: after trial treatment. Treatment of the sample: LDRT plus nivolumab, ipilimumab, low-dose cyclophosphamide and aspirin (RACIN trial). Every donor's regimen consisted of nivolumab, ipilimumab, aspirin, low-dose cyclophosphamide and low-dose radiotherapy. Gene-specific TRAV and TRBV primers were used for first-strand cDNA, covering alpha and beta chains. TCR amplification involved roughly 21 PCR cycles with a constant-region primer and V-primer adapter. TCRdb redid the calling of the reads with MiXCR, one entry per CDR3 protein. The sample has tens of thousands of distinct CDR3 sequences, 20% seen once.

Sequenced here: PBMCs, sampled after low-dose radiotherapy plus immunotherapy. This TCR derives from a female donor with ovarian cancer. The J gene is TRBJ2-2, the V gene TRBV7-2; D is perhaps TRBD1 (5 bases). CDR3 sequence reads: CASSPAGIPTGELFF. The CDR3 DNA sequence: TGTGCCAGCAGCCCGGCAGGGATACCCACCGGGGAGCTGTTTTTT. Looking up the rest from reference TRBV7-2 and TRBJ2-2 gives the full variable domain: GAGVSQSPSNKVTEKGKDVELRCDPISGHTALYWYRQSLGQGLEFLIYFQGNSAPDKSGLPSDRFSAERTGGSVSTLTIQRTQQEDSAVYLCASSPAGIPTGELFFGEGSRLTVL.